The 5 T cell receptor beta chains listed next were all sequenced from one sample in a study of blood T cell repertoires in COVID-19. TCRdb's table, derived via immunoSEQ multiplex PCR, lists solely in-frame clones and lacks some. The sample has 250,000 or so clones; 87% are singletons. The specimen was PBMCs or T cells enriched from blood (not recorded which). These receptors were collected from a woman aged 30 to 39 with acute COVID-19.

The chain joins TRBV5-5 to TRBJ1-4; D remains ambiguous. The CDR3 totals 15 residues. Looked up from germline, CDR1 is SGHKS and CDR2 is YYEKEE (reference sequence). The V end lost 2 bases, the J end lost 0 bases, and 8 bases lay between the germline ends. Here the CDR3 reads CASSFLAATNEKLFF. The CDR3 bases are TGTGCCAGCAGCTTTTTGGCAGCAACTAATGAAAAACTGTTTTTT.

The V call is TRBV7-6, the J call TRBJ2-5; tentatively, D is TRBD1 (7 bases). This CDR3 is 15 amino acids long. CDR1 is SGHVS and CDR2 is FNYEAQ in the germline V gene. The ends were cut back, 5 bases at V and 7 bases at J, with 20 bases in the middle. CDR3 sequence (DNA): TGTGCCAGCAGCGCGGACAGGATCCAGGGAGGGACCCAGTACTTC. As protein: CASSADRIQGGTQYF.

The chain is built from TRBV7-2 and TRBJ1-6; possible D gene TRBD1, 5 bases. Per germline, CDR1 SGHTA and CDR2 FQGNSA. V was cut by 1 base and J by 8 bases, with 15 bases left in between. The CDR3 is made up of 16 amino acids. CDR3 nucleotides: TGTGCCAGCAGCTTAGGGCCAGGGACTGATGATTCACCCCTCCACTTT. It codes for CASSLGPGTDDSPLHF.

V gene TRBV11-2 combines with J gene TRBJ1-1; no clear D. There are 13 residues in the CDR3. Germline V lookup: CDR1 SGHAT, CDR2 FQNNGV. V gave up 5 bases and J gave up 3 bases, with 10 bases separating them. For the CDR3, the DNA is TGTGCCAGCAGCCAACAAAGTGACACTGAAGCTTTCTTT. Translating gives CASSQQSDTEAFF. Looking up the rest from reference TRBV11-2 and TRBJ1-1 gives the full variable domain: EAGVAQSPRYKIIEKRQSVAFWCNPISGHATLYWYQQILGQGPKLLIQFQNNGVVDDSQLPKDRFSAERLKGVDSTLKIQPAKLEDSAVYLCASSQQSDTEAFFGQGTRLTVV.

The chain is built from TRBV9 and TRBJ1-4; 7 bases align to TRBD1. The CDR3 covers 19 residues. CDR1 and CDR2 (germline): SGDLS, YYNGEE. With V trimmed by 4 bases and J by 6 bases, 21 bases remained unmatched. The CDR3 nucleotides read TGTGCCAGCAGCCCCAAGGCGTGGGGGACAGTCAGTTCGGATGAAAAACTGTTTTTT. Its protein product is CASSPKAWGTVSSDEKLFF.